The source of this T cell receptor (beta chain) is a study of Graves' ophthalmopathy and Graves' hyperthyroidism. Lactation, pregnancy, uncontrolled infections and other autoimmune diseases were all grounds for excluding patients. Germline values: CDR1 LNHNV, CDR2 YYDKDF (reference sequence). V lost 3 bases to trimming and J lost 7 bases, with 15 bases between them. The length of the CDR3 is 14 residues. A word on this clonotype: The antigen remains undetermined.

Amplification of TCR beta CDR3 regions used RNA transcripts. Second-round multiplex PCR came after a first-round RT-PCR that employed HTBI primers. TCRdb fed the multiplex PCR reads into MiXCR, producing one record per CDR3 protein. Of around 670,000 distinct CDR3 sequences in the sample, roughly 41% were seen once. Study results and caveats: This model predicted ophthalmopathy progression (sensitivity about 67%, specificity 72.22%). With over 85% sensitivity and 75% to 84% specificity, a 13-signature model separated ophthalmopathy from stable hyperthyroidism.

The clonotype was recovered from an adult man with Graves' ophthalmopathy. This chain connects TRBV15 to TRBJ1-1, with D tentatively TRBD1 (6 bases). Source material: peripheral blood. In DNA form, the CDR3 reads TGTGCCACCAGCAGTTTAGCTAGGACAGTTGAAGCTTTCTTT. This translates into CATSSLARTVEAFF.